This TCR beta chain was captured by sequencing in a study of T cell responses to AZD1222 COVID-19 vaccine. Germline trimming cut 3 bases from V and 7 bases from J; bases unmatched to any gene: 8. The CDR3 loop spans 14 amino acids. The germline gives CDR1 SGHTA, CDR2 FQGTGA. Some clones are missing from TCRdb's copy, which holds only in-frame ones; the method was immunoSEQ multiplex PCR. The sample includes tens of thousands of clones, 75% to 85% seen only once; the top ten take over 40%. This clone was seen a single time. This chain joins TRBV7-3 and TRBJ2-7, with TRBD2 matching 8 bases. This TCR was sampled from an adult in good health. This specimen was peripheral blood, taken on day 0 of AZD1222 vaccination. The CDR3 DNA is TGTGCCAGCAGCTTCTTAGCGGGGACCACGGAGCAGTACTTC. Translating gives CASSFLAGTTEQYF.